This T cell receptor (beta chain) was recovered during a study of cytomegalovirus exposure and HLA in healthy donors. Looking at the study overall: Earlier sequencing of some 180 million T cells yielded around 120 million unique TCR beta sequences.

The V end lost 3 bases, the J end lost 3 bases, and 16 bases lay between the germline ends. Germline V CDR1 and CDR2: SGHKS, YYEKEE (reference sequence). The CDR3 totals 15 residues. The primer mix had 60 Vbeta and 13 Jbeta primers. TCRdb's table, derived via immunoSEQ multiplex PCR, lists solely in-frame clones and lacks some. This specimen shows around 160,000 clones; the ten leading clones hold around 1.5%. This chain uses TRBV5-5 with TRBJ2-7; possible D gene TRBD1, 7 bases. The sequence derives from a woman in her 50s in good health and CMV-seronegative. The sequencing sample was made of PBMCs. DNA of the CDR3: TGTGCCAGCAGCTGGCAGGGGGGAAGCCGCTACGAGCAGTACTTC. Translating it yields CASSWQGGSRYEQYF.